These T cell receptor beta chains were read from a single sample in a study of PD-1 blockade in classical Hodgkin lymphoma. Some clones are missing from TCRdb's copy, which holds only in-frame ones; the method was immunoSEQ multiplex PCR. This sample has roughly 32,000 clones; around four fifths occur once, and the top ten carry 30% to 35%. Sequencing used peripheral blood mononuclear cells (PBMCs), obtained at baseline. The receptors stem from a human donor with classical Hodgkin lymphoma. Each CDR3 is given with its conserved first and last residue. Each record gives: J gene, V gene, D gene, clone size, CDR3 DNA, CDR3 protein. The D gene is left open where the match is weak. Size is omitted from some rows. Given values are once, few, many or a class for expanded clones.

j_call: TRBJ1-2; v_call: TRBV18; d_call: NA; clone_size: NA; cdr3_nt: TGTGCCAGCTTACCCGCGGGACTGGACTATGGCTACACCTTC; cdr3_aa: CASLPAGLDYGYTF
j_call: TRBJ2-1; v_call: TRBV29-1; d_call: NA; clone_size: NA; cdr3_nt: TGCAGCGTTGGGGAAGAGCAGTTCTTC; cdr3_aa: CSVGEEQFF
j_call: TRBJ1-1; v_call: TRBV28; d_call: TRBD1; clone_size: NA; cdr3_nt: TGTGCCAGCAGGACCATAGGGACAGGGGGCTTGAGTGAAGCTTTCTTT; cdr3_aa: CASRTIGTGGLSEAFF
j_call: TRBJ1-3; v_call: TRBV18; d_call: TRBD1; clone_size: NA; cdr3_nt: TGTGCCAGCTCACCACCGGCAGGGGGAGGTGGAAACACCATATATTTT; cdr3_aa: CASSPPAGGGGNTIYF
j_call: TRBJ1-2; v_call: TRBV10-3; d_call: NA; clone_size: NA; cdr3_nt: TGTGCCACTCATGGCGGAGGGCACGGAGCTTTTGGCTACACCTTC; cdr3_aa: CATHGGGHGAFGYTF
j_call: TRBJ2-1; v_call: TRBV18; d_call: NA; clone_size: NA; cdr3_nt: TGTGCCAGCTCACCAAGGCAGAGCTCCTACAATGAGCAGTTCTTC; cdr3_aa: CASSPRQSSYNEQFF
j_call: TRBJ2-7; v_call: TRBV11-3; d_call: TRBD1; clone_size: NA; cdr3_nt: TGTGCCAGCAGCTTAGATCGAGGGGACAGTTCCTACGAGCAGTACTTC; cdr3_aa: CASSLDRGDSSYEQYF
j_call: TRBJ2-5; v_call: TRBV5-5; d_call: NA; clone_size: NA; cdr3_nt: TGTGCCAGCAGCTTAAAGGTAAAAGAGACCCAGTACTTC; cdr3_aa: CASSLKVKETQYF
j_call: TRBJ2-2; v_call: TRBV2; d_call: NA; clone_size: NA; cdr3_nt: TGTGCCAGCAGTGAGGGGGGGCGCGGCACCGGGGAGCTGTTTTTT; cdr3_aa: CASSEGGRGTGELFF
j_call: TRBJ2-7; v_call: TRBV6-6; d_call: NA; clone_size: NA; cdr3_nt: TGTGCCAGCAGTTACGCAGGGGAACGCGAGCAGTACTTC; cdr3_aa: CASSYAGEREQYF
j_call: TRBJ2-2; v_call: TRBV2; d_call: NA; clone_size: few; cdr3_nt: TGTGCCAGCGTTCGCGACATTGCGAACACCGGGGAGCTGTTTTTT; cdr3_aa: CASVRDIANTGELFF
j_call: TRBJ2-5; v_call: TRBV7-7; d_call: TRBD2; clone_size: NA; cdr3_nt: TGTGCTAGCAGCAAGGGACTAGCGGGGGTAGAGACCCAGTACTTC; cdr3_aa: CASSKGLAGVETQYF
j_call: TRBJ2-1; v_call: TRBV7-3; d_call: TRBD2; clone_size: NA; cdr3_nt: TGTGCCAGCAGCTCCGGGACTAGCGGGGGCCGACGCTATGAGCAGTTCTTC; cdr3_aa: CASSSGTSGGRRYEQFF
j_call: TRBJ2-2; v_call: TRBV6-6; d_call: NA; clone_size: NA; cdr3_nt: TGTGCCAGCAGCCTCGGGGGAGCCGGGGAGCTGTTTTTT; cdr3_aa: CASSLGGAGELFF
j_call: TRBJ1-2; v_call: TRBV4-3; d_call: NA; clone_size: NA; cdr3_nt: TGCGCCAGCAGCCAAGGTCCCGCAGGGGACTATGGCTACACCTTC; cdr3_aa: CASSQGPAGDYGYTF
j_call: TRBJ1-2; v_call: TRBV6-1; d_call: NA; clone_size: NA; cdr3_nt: TGTGCCAGCAGTGAAGCGTTGAGGAATGGCTACACCTTC; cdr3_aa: CASSEALRNGYTF
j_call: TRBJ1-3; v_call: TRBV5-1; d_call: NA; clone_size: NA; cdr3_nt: TGCGCCAGCAGCTTGGGGGCAGGGCCCACCTCTGGAAACACCATATATTTT; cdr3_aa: CASSLGAGPTSGNTIYF
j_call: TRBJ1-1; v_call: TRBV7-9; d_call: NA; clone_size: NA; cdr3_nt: TGTGCCAGCAGCTTTTCTGTAGGGGAGGAAGCTTTCTTT; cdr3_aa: CASSFSVGEEAFF
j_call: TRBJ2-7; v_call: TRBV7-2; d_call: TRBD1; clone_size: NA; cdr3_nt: TGTGCCAGCAGCTCGACAGGGTTTGGCTACGAGCAGTACTTC; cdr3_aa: CASSSTGFGYEQYF
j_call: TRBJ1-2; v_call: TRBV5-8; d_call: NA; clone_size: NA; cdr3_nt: TGTGCCAGCAGCTTGATGGAGGGAGTGGGCTATGGCTACACCTTC; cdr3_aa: CASSLMEGVGYGYTF
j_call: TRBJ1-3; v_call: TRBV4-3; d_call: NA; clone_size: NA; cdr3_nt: TGCGCCAGCAGCCAAGTAGGGAGCGGAAACACCATATATTTT; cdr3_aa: CASSQVGSGNTIYF
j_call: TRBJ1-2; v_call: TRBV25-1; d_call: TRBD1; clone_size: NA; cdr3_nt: TGTGCCAGCAGAGGGCTCCGGGGACAGGAACACTATGGCTACACCTTC; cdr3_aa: CASRGLRGQEHYGYTF
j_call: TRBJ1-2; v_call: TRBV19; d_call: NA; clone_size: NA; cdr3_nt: TGTGCCAGTAGTATAGGGCCGTTCTATGGCTACACCTTC; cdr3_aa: CASSIGPFYGYTF
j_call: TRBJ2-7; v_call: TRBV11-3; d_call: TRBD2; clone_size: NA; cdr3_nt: TGTGCCAGCAGCCATCGTGTAGCGGGCCTATACGAGCAGTACTTC; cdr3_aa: CASSHRVAGLYEQYF
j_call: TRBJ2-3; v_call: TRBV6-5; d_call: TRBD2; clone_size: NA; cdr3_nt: TGTGCCAGCAGTTACAACCGAGCTAGCGGGGGGACAGAGCAGTATTTT; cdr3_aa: CASSYNRASGGTEQYF
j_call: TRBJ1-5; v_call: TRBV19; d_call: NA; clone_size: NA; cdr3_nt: TGTGCCAGTAGTATAGTAAGGCTAAGTTACGATCAGCCCCAGCATTTT; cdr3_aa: CASSIVRLSYDQPQHF
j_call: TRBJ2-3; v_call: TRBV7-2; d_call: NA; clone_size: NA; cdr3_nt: TGTGCCAGCAGCGCAGAGGGGGGGCCAGATACGCAGTATTTT; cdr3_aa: CASSAEGGPDTQYF
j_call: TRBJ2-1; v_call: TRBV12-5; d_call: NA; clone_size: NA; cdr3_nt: TGTGCTAGTGTCCGGGGAGCGGCGGATAGCAATGAGCAGTTCTTC; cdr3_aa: CASVRGAADSNEQFF
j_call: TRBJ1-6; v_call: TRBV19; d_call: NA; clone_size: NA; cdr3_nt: TGTGCCAGTAGTTTTCAGGACTCACCCCTCCACTTT; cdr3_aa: CASSFQDSPLHF